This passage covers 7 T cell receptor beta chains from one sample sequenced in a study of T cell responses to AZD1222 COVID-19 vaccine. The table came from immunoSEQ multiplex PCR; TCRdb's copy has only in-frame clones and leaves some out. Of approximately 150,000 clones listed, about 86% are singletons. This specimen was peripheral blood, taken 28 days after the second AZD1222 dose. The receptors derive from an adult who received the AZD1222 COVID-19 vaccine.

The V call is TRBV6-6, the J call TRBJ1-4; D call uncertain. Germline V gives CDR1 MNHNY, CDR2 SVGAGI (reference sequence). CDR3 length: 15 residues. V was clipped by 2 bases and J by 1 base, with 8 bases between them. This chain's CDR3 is CASSYRTVTNEKLFF. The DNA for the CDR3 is TGTGCCAGCAGTTACCGGACCGTAACTAATGAAAAACTGTTTTTT.

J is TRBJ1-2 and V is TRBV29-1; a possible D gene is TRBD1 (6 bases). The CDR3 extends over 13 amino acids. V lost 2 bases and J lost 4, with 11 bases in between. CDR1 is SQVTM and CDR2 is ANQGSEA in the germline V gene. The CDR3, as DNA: TGCAGCGTTGAACTCAGGGGAGGCTATGGCTACACCTTC. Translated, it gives CSVELRGGYGYTF.

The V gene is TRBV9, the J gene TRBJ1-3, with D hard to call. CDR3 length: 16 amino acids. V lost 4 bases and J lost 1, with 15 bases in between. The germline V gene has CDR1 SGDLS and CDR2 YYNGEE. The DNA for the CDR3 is TGTGCCAGCAGCCCATGGGGTGGGGTTTCTGGAAACACCATATATTTT. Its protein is CASSPWGGVSGNTIYF.

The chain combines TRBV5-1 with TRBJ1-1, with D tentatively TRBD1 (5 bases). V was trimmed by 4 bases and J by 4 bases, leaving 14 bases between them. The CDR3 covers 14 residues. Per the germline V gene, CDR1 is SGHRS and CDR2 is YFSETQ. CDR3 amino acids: CASSPTQGSTEAFF. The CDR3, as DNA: TGCGCCAGCAGCCCCACCCAGGGATCCACTGAAGCTTTCTTT.

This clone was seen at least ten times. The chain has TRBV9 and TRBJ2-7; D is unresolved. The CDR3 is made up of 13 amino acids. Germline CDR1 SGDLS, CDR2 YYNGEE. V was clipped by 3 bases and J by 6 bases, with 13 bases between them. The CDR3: CASSGEDHVEQYF. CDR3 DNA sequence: TGTGCCAGCAGCGGAGAGGACCACGTCGAGCAGTACTTC.

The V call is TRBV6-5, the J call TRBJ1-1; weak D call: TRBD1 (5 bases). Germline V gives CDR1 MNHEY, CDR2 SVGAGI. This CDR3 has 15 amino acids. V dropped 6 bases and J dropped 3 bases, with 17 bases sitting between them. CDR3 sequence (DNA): TGTGCCAGCAGGAGCAGGGAATTTAAGGACACTGAAGCTTTCTTT. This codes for CASRSREFKDTEAFF.

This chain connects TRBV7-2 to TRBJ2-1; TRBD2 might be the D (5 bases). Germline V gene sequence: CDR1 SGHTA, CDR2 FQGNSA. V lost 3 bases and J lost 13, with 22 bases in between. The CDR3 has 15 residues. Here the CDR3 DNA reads TGTGCCAGCAGCTTGGACTTAATCACGATGGATGGTCAGTTCTTC. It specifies CASSLDLITMDGQFF.